This TCR beta chain was sequenced during a study of T cells in tuberculosis. Method: immunoSEQ multiplex PCR; TCRdb's copy keeps in-frame clones and lacks some. The sample lists about 58,000 clones, approximately 86% occurring once. Cells were sorted from thawed PBMC rested overnight and stained with GMM-loaded CD1B tetramer, viability dye and anti-CD3. The CD1B tetramers carried C32 glucose monomycolate purified from Rhodococcus equi. The J segment lost 2 bases and the V segment lost 6 bases, leaving 6 bases of the junction unmatched. The CDR3 sequence is 15 residues long. The germline CDR1 and CDR2 sequences are MNHEY and SMNVEV (reference sequence).

The chain couples TRBV27 to TRBJ1-4; 7 bases are shared with TRBD1. Sequencing input: CD1b-GMM tetramer-negative cells sorted from PBMCs. The clonotype was recovered from an adult woman with latent tuberculosis. This chain's CDR3 is CASRSLGGTNEKLFF. The DNA of the CDR3 is TGTGCCAGCAGAAGCCTAGGGGGCACTAATGAAAAACTGTTTTTT.